Listed below are T cell receptor beta chains from one sample, sequenced in a study of CD8 T cells in ankylosing spondylitis. TCRdb reprocessed the 5' RACE reads via MiXCR and lists one record per CDR3 protein. In the table there are 350,000 to 550,000 distinct CDR3 sequences, roughly 27% of which are singletons. Sequencing was carried out using blood, either unsorted or a sorted T cell fraction (not recorded which). All receptors come from a male donor with ankylosing spondylitis. CDR3s include the opening cysteine and the closing phenylalanine or tryptophan. D genes are given only for firm matches. Not all rows give a size; the values are once, few, many and, for expanded clones, a class.

v_gene	abundance	j_gene	d_gene	CDR3nt	CDR3aa
TRBV20-1	many	TRBJ2-3	TRBD2	TGCAGTGCTACAACTAGCGGGTTACCGACCACAGATACGCAGTATTTT	CSATTSGLPTTDTQYF
TRBV6-5	many	TRBJ2-1	TRBD1	TGTGCCAGCAGTTCACTTCCGGGACAGGGGAACAATGAGCAGTTCTTC	CASSSLPGQGNNEQFF
TRBV3-1	-	TRBJ1-5	-	TGTGCCAGCAGCCAGGGTCAAGATAGCAATCAGCCCCAGCATTTT	CASSQGQDSNQPQHF
TRBV3-1	once	TRBJ2-3	-	TGTGCCAGCAGTCGGATGTACCGCACAGATACGCAGTATTTT	CASSRMYRTDTQYF
TRBV10-3	few	TRBJ2-1	TRBD2	TGTGCCATCAGTGAGTTCTCGGGGGGGACAAATAGGCACAATGAGCAGTTCTTC	CAISEFSGGTNRHNEQFF
TRBV5-4	-	TRBJ2-1	TRBD2	TGTGCCAGCAGCTATGATAGCGGGAGGCCTTTCAATGAGCAGTTCTTC	CASSYDSGRPFNEQFF
TRBV24-1	few	TRBJ2-1	TRBD2	TGTGCCACCGGAGGCGGGAGTGCTTACAATGAGCAGTTCTTC	CATGGGSAYNEQFF
TRBV7-2	few	TRBJ2-5	-	TGTGCCAGCAGCTTACGAGGAGGCTTCGGAGAGACCCAGTACTTC	CASSLRGGFGETQYF
TRBV11-2	few	TRBJ1-1	-	TGTGCCAGCAGCGTCGGGGCGAACACTGAAGCTTTCTTT	CASSVGANTEAFF
TRBV29-1	-	TRBJ2-1	TRBD1	TGCAGCACCGGACAGGGGGATAATGAGCAGTTCTTC	CSTGQGDNEQFF
TRBV29-1	few	TRBJ2-1	-	TGCAGCGTTGATGGGACTCCCACCTACAATGAGCAGTTCTTC	CSVDGTPTYNEQFF
TRBV7-2	-	TRBJ2-1	-	TGTGCCAGCAGCTTTAATTCTGGTCCGGAAGAGCAGTTCTTC	CASSFNSGPEEQFF
TRBV28	-	TRBJ2-3	-	TGTGCCAGCACCTTAGGGGGGCTAGAAGATACGCAGTATTTT	CASTLGGLEDTQYF
TRBV5-1	few	TRBJ1-1	-	TGCGCCAGCAGCTTGTTCGGACCCACTGTGGACACTGAAGCTTTCTTT	CASSLFGPTVDTEAFF
TRBV5-1	few	TRBJ2-4	-	TGCGCCAGCAGCTTTGACACAGTAGCCAAAAACATTCAGTACTTC	CASSFDTVAKNIQYF
TRBV3-1	-	TRBJ1-4	-	TGTGCCAGCAGCCAAGCAGGGTCCGAAAAACTGTTTTTT	CASSQAGSEKLFF
TRBV7-9	many	TRBJ2-3	-	TGTGCCAGCAGACCTACAGGGCTTGATACGCAGTATTTT	CASRPTGLDTQYF
TRBV5-1	once	TRBJ1-4	TRBD1	TGCGCCAGCAGCTCGGGACAGTTACCCGTGGATGAAAAACTGTTTTTT	CASSSGQLPVDEKLFF
TRBV7-9	-	TRBJ2-1	TRBD2	TGTGCCAGCAGCCCCCCGGGAGGATTGGGTGAGCAGTTCTTC	CASSPPGGLGEQFF
TRBV7-9	many	TRBJ2-1	TRBD2	TGTGCCAGCAGCTGGCGTCGGACTAGCGGACAAAATGAGCAGTTCTTC	CASSWRRTSGQNEQFF
TRBV4-1	-	TRBJ1-2	-	TGCGCCAGCAGCCAAGATAAGGGGATTGGCTATGGCTACACCTTC	CASSQDKGIGYGYTF
TRBV7-8	-	TRBJ2-5	TRBD1	TGTGCCAGCAGCTTAGGCCGACAGGGGCAACAAGAGACCCAGTACTTC	CASSLGRQGQQETQYF
TRBV18	-	TRBJ2-5	-	TGTGCCAGCTCACCAAAGCAGGGACGACGGGAGACCCAGTACTTC	CASSPKQGRRETQYF
TRBV12-3/TRBV12-4	few	TRBJ1-2	TRBD1	TGTGCCAGCAGTTTAGCGTTGACAGGGAGTAGTGGCTACACCTTC	CASSLALTGSSGYTF
TRBV6-6	few	TRBJ2-1	-	TGTGCCAGCAGTTCTCCACTCCTTAACCAGTTCTTC	CASSSPLLNQFF
TRBV20-1	few	TRBJ2-5	-	TGCAGTGCTAGAGCGCCGGGGAGGGAGACCCAGTACTTC	CSARAPGRETQYF
TRBV20-1	-	TRBJ1-5	-	TGCAGTGTTGAGAGGGGCAATCAGCCCCAGCATTTT	CSVERGNQPQHF
TRBV3-1	-	TRBJ1-4	-	TGTGCCAGCAGCCCTCTAGGGGATGAAAAACTGTTTTTT	CASSPLGDEKLFF
TRBV12-3/TRBV12-4	-	TRBJ2-1	-	TGTGCCAGCAGTTTTTCGTCAGCTCGGAATGAGCAGTTCTTC	CASSFSSARNEQFF
TRBV5-1	-	TRBJ2-1	TRBD2	TGCGCCAGCAGCACTGCCGGGACTAGCGGTTTACTTTACAATGAGCAGTTCTTC	CASSTAGTSGLLYNEQFF
TRBV3-1	few	TRBJ2-3	-	TGTGCCAGCAGCCAGGGCCTCGGAGGGACAGATACGCAGTATTTT	CASSQGLGGTDTQYF
TRBV11-2	many	TRBJ2-1	-	TGTGCCAGCAGCTTAAGGACAGCCTCAGTCGAGCAGTTCTTC	CASSLRTASVEQFF
TRBV20-1	-	TRBJ2-1	TRBD2	TGCAGTGCGAGGGCTACTAGCGGGACGACTATTGAGCAGTTCTTC	CSARATSGTTIEQFF
TRBV20-1	many	TRBJ2-1	TRBD2	TGCAGTGCTAGTGGTTTGGGGGGGATCTTCGGCAATGAGCAGTTCTTC	CSASGLGGIFGNEQFF
TRBV7-9	few	TRBJ1-1	TRBD1	TGTGCCCTGCGTACAGGGGCGACCGGGCGGACTGAAGCTTTCTTT	CALRTGATGRTEAFF
TRBV12-3/TRBV12-4	-	TRBJ1-2	TRBD1	TGTGCCAGCAGAGCAACAGGGGGCGATGGCTACACCTTC	CASRATGGDGYTF
TRBV24-1	once	TRBJ2-3	TRBD1	TGTGCCACCAGTGACTCGGGACAGGGGAATACGCAGTATTTT	CATSDSGQGNTQYF
TRBV4-2	few	TRBJ2-3	TRBD2	TGTGCCAGCAGCCCCTCGGCTAGCGGGAGGTCTACAGATACGCAGTATTTT	CASSPSASGRSTDTQYF
TRBV24-1	few	TRBJ1-5	TRBD1	TGTGCCACCAGTGACCCCGGGACAGCTCATTCTAGCAATCAGCCCCAGCATTTT	CATSDPGTAHSSNQPQHF
TRBV6-1	-	TRBJ1-5	-	TGTGCCAGCAGCCGCCGCAAGGGTCAGCCCCAGCATTTT	CASSRRKGQPQHF
TRBV20-1	-	TRBJ2-2	TRBD1	TGCAGTGCTGTGACGGACAGGGCCCATCCCGGGGAGCTGTTTTTT	CSAVTDRAHPGELFF
TRBV7-8	-	TRBJ2-2	-	TGTGCCAGCAGCTTAGAAGCTCCCGGGGAGCTGTTTTTT	CASSLEAPGELFF
TRBV12-3/TRBV12-4	-	TRBJ2-3	-	TGTGCCAGCAGTGTGACCCTCACAGATACGCAGTATTTT	CASSVTLTDTQYF
TRBV20-1	-	TRBJ2-7	-	TGCAGTGCTAGAGATCATTTTCGTCCCCCCTACGAGCAGTACTTC	CSARDHFRPPYEQYF
TRBV20-1	few	TRBJ2-7	-	TGCAGTGCTCCCAAGGAAGGCGATTACTACGAGCAGTACTTC	CSAPKEGDYYEQYF
TRBV27	few	TRBJ1-2	-	TGTGCCAGCAGTTCAATACGGGGCCTCTCCTATATCGGCTACACCTTC	CASSSIRGLSYIGYTF
TRBV5-1	few	TRBJ2-1	TRBD1	TGCGCCAGCAGCCGGGGGACAGGGGTCTACAATGAGCAGTTCTTC	CASSRGTGVYNEQFF